The 31 T cell receptor beta chains presented below share a single source sample, sequenced in a study of blood T cell repertoires in COVID-19. Sequenced by immunoSEQ multiplex PCR; TCRdb stores in-frame clones only, minus some. Of about 260,000 clones in the sample, roughly 86% were seen once. The sequencing input was peripheral blood. The source of these receptors is a human donor in a cohort sampled during active COVID-19.

The gene calls are TRBV20-1 and TRBJ1-5, with a possible D match to TRBD1 (6 bases). V lost 3 bases and J 9 bases, leaving 21 bases between the germline ends. The CDR3 covers 15 residues. Germline CDR1 and CDR2: DFQATT and SNEGSKA (reference sequence). CDR3 coding DNA: TGCAGTGCTAGTGATGGGGGGGGCACCCAACGGCCCCAGCATTTT. This gives the protein CSASDGGGTQRPQHF.

J is TRBJ1-5 and V is TRBV6-5; 7 bases are a match to TRBD1. The CDR3 runs 15 residues. V dropped 6 bases and J dropped 7; count of bases not matched to a gene: 12. Germline CDR1 reads MNHEY; CDR2 reads SVGAGI. The CDR3, as DNA: TGTGCCAGCAGCAGCCGAGACAGGGTCGGCCAGCCCCAGCATTTT. Protein: CASSSRDRVGQPQHF.

The genes are TRBV19 and TRBJ1-6, with a weak D call TRBD1 (5 bases). The CDR3 has 13 amino acids. Germline values: CDR1 LNHDA, CDR2 SQIVND (reference sequence). Trimming removed 11 bases at V and 7 bases at J, with 15 bases between. The CDR3 DNA follows: TGTGCCGGGGGGGAAGAACCCAATTCACCCCTCCACTTT. Translating gives CAGGEEPNSPLHF.

The chain combines TRBV6-5 with TRBJ1-2; 7 positions match TRBD1. The germline gives CDR1 MNHEY, CDR2 SVGAGI. Trimming cost V 3 bases and J 6 bases; bases outside gene matches: 7. The CDR3 totals 14 residues. CDR3 in amino acids: CASSYTIGGNGYTF. CDR3 DNA sequence: TGTGCCAGCAGTTATACCATAGGGGGCAATGGCTACACCTTC.

The chain employs TRBV19 and TRBJ2-7, with D hard to call. The germline V gene has CDR1 LNHDA and CDR2 SQIVND (reference sequence). V lost 10 bases and J 4 bases, leaving 23 bases between the germline ends. The CDR3 is made up of 15 amino acids. The CDR3 here is CATKPRGSPSYEQYF. CDR3 DNA: TGTGCCACCAAGCCTCGCGGCAGCCCTTCTTACGAGCAGTACTTC. The full variable domain, its missing parts supplied by reference TRBV19 and TRBJ2-7, is DGGITQSPKYLFRKEGQNVTLSCEQNLNHDAMYWYRQDPGQGLRLIYYSQIVNDFQKGDIAEGYSVSREKKESFPLTVTSAQKNPTAFYLCATKPRGSPSYEQYFGPGTRLTVT.

V gene TRBV25-1 combines with J gene TRBJ2-1, with D perhaps matching TRBD1 (6 bases). V dropped 4 bases and J dropped 2 bases, with 18 bases sitting between them. This CDR3 contains 17 residues. Germline-derived CDR1 and CDR2 are MGHDK and SYGVNS. In DNA, the CDR3 is TGTGCCAGCAGTGCTCAAGGCAGGGGATCCGCCTACAATGAGCAGTTCTTC. Translated: CASSAQGRGSAYNEQFF.

This clone was seen a handful of times. The rearrangement links TRBV19 to TRBJ2-7, with a possible D match to TRBD1 (6 bases). The germline gives CDR1 LNHDA, CDR2 SQIVND (reference sequence). There are 17 residues in the CDR3. Trimming removed 5 bases from V and 5 bases from J, with 25 bases in between. For the CDR3, the DNA is TGTGCCAGTAGTTCCTCAATCTGGACAGCCACCACGGACGAGCAGTACTTC. Protein product: CASSSSIWTATTDEQYF. Full variable domain (missing parts from reference TRBV19 and TRBJ2-7): DGGITQSPKYLFRKEGQNVTLSCEQNLNHDAMYWYRQDPGQGLRLIYYSQIVNDFQKGDIAEGYSVSREKKESFPLTVTSAQKNPTAFYLCASSSSIWTATTDEQYFGPGTRLTVT.

This sequence joins TRBV28 and TRBJ1-5; D perhaps matches TRBD1 (5 bases). Trimming shortened V by 5 bases and J by 6 bases, and 17 bases separated the two germline ends. This CDR3 contains 15 residues. Germline CDR1 is MDHEN and CDR2 is SYDVKM. CDR3 residues: CASSPRLGPTQPQHF. The CDR3 region has the DNA TGTGCCAGCAGTCCACGCTTGGGGCCGACTCAGCCCCAGCATTTT.

J is TRBJ2-3 and V is TRBV30; TRBD2 might be the D (6 bases). The CDR3 contains 16 residues. Trimming removed 2 bases from V and 4 bases from J, with 19 bases in between. Germline values: CDR1 GTSNPN, CDR2 SVGIG (reference sequence). The CDR3 protein is CAWSSEVAGSPDTQYF. In DNA, the CDR3 is TGTGCCTGGAGTTCAGAAGTTGCGGGGAGCCCAGATACGCAGTATTTT.

The chain is built from TRBV30 and TRBJ1-4, with D possibly TRBD1 on 6 matching bases. V dropped 5 bases and J dropped 4 bases, with 11 bases sitting between them. CDR3 size: 13 residues. CDR1 and CDR2 from the germline V gene are GTSNPN and SVGIG (reference sequence). This CDR3 is CAWHQGHNEKLFF. The CDR3 DNA follows: TGTGCCTGGCACCAGGGGCATAATGAAAAACTGTTTTTT.

The chain is built from TRBV5-5 and TRBJ2-6, with D possibly TRBD2 on 6 matching bases. Germline CDR1 SGHKS, CDR2 YYEKEE (reference sequence). The germline V and J ends were trimmed by 1 base and 1 base, with 21 bases remaining between them. There are 20 residues in the CDR3. CDR3: CASSLFRGYHRVSGANVLTF. In DNA, the CDR3 is TGTGCCAGCAGCTTGTTTCGGGGGTATCACAGAGTATCTGGGGCCAACGTCCTGACTTTC. The full variable domain, rest sourced from reference TRBV5-5 and TRBJ2-6, is DAGVTQSPTHLIKTRGQQVTLRCSPISGHKSVSWYQQVLGQGPQFIFQYYEKEERGRGNFPDRFSARQFPNYSSELNVNALLLGDSALYLCASSLFRGYHRVSGANVLTFGAGSRLTVL.

V and J are TRBV9 and TRBJ2-7; 8 bases fit TRBD2. The J segment lost 3 bases and the V segment lost 3 bases, leaving 8 bases of the junction unmatched. The CDR3 sequence is 15 residues long. Germline values: CDR1 SGDLS, CDR2 YYNGEE. CDR3 in amino acids: CASSEGLASNYEQYF. The CDR3 coding sequence is TGTGCCAGCAGCGAAGGACTAGCTAGTAACTACGAGCAGTACTTC.

The gene calls are TRBV6-2 or TRBV6-3 and TRBJ2-3; D possibly corresponds to TRBD2 (5 bases). The CDR3 length is 14 residues. The germline gives CDR1 MNHEY, CDR2 SVGEGT. V was clipped by 2 bases and J by 2 bases, with 8 bases between them. CDR3 sequence (DNA): TGTGCCAGCAGTTACCGCGGGCTCACAGATACGCAGTATTTT. Its protein is CASSYRGLTDTQYF.

This chain joins TRBV19 and TRBJ2-6; D is undetermined. With 0 bases removed from V and 3 bases from J, the gap between germline ends came to 9 bases. CDR3 length equals 16 residues. The germline gives CDR1 LNHDA, CDR2 SQIVND (reference sequence). The CDR3 reads CASSIEGRNGANVLTF. The CDR3 DNA sequence: TGTGCCAGTAGTATAGAGGGCAGGAATGGGGCCAACGTCCTGACTTTC.

The chain uses TRBV29-1 and TRBJ2-7; 10 bases are shared with TRBD2. The V and J ends lost 1 base and 0 bases, in that order; junction bases with no gene match: 3. The CDR3 sequence is 15 residues long. Germline CDR1 SQVTM, CDR2 ANQGSEA. The CDR3, as DNA: TGCAGCGTTGAAGGGGCTAGCGGGAGCTCCTACGAGCAGTACTTC. The encoded protein is CSVEGASGSSYEQYF.

The chain couples TRBV11-2 to TRBJ2-7; TRBD1 might be the D (6 bases). V was cut by 3 bases and J by 7 bases, with 16 bases left in between. The CDR3 totals 14 residues. Per germline, CDR1 SGHAT and CDR2 FQNNGV. The chain's CDR3 is CASSFGDGDMEQYF. CDR3 in DNA: TGTGCCAGCAGCTTTGGCGACGGGGACATGGAGCAGTACTTC.

The gene calls are TRBV7-2 and TRBJ2-7; 8 bases are shared with TRBD1. Trimming cost V 8 bases and J 0 bases; bases outside gene matches: 9. Looked up from germline, CDR1 is SGHTA and CDR2 is FQGNSA. The CDR3 consists of 15 residues. CDR3 bases: TGTGCCAGCTGCCCAGGGGGCGCCGTCTCCTACGAGCAGTACTTC. Encoded protein: CASCPGGAVSYEQYF.

This clone has just one count. This chain links TRBV2 with TRBJ2-1, with TRBD2 matching over 10 bases. The CDR3 loop spans 13 amino acids. In germline, CDR1 is SNHLY, CDR2 FYNNEI. V lost 7 bases and J lost 6; bases outside the gene matches: 3. This CDR3 is CASKRTSGNEQFF. CDR3 DNA sequence: TGTGCCAGCAAAAGGACTAGCGGCAATGAGCAGTTCTTC.

The chain has TRBV5-1 and TRBJ1-4; 8 positions match TRBD1. The CDR3 consists of 16 residues. Trimming removed 3 bases from V and 6 bases from J; junction bases left unmatched: 10. Per germline, CDR1 SGHRS and CDR2 YFSETQ. The CDR3 DNA follows: TGCGCCAGCAGCTCTAAATTAACAGGGGGTGATGAAAAACTGTTTTTT. Protein: CASSSKLTGGDEKLFF.

The chain combines TRBV7-8 with TRBJ2-5, with a weak D call TRBD1 (5 bases). The V end lost 1 base, the J end lost 5 bases, and 11 bases lay between the germline ends. Germline values: CDR1 SGHVS, CDR2 FQNEAQ. This CDR3 is 14 amino acids long. The CDR3, as DNA: TGTGCCAGCAGCTTAGTGGCCGCAGGGGAGACCCAGTACTTC. It yields the protein CASSLVAAGETQYF.

This clone was recorded once. The genes are TRBV15 and TRBJ2-7, with 8 bases aligning to TRBD1. Germline CDR1 and CDR2: LNHNV and YYDKDF (reference sequence). J was trimmed by 2 bases and V by 4 bases; bases with no gene match: 4. There are 14 residues in the CDR3. The CDR3 nucleotides read TGTGCCACCAGCAACGACAGGGGTGCCTACGAGCAGTACTTC. As protein: CATSNDRGAYEQYF.

V and J are TRBV19 and TRBJ2-1, with a weak D call TRBD2 (6 bases). The CDR3 has 13 residues. With 5 bases removed from V and 9 bases from J, the gap between germline ends came to 14 bases. Germline CDR1 is LNHDA and CDR2 is SQIVND (reference sequence). As DNA, the CDR3 is TGTGCCAGTAGTTGGCTAGCCGGGGGTGAGCAGTTCTTC. Translating it yields CASSWLAGGEQFF.

The chain employs TRBV5-6 and TRBJ2-7; tentative D call: TRBD2 (6 bases). The CDR3 spans 14 residues. The germline gives CDR1 SGHDT, CDR2 YYEEEE. The V end was cut by 9 bases, the J end by 0 bases, with 16 bases between. For the CDR3, the DNA is TGTGCCACCACGGGGGAGGCGAGCTCCTACGAGCAGTACTTC. Protein sequence: CATTGEASSYEQYF.

The chain's CDR3 is CASSLKGGPDEQYF. The CDR3, as DNA: TGTGCCAGCAGTTTAAAAGGGGGCCCGGACGAGCAGTACTTC. The chain recombines TRBV27 with TRBJ2-7, with 7 nucleotides matching TRBD1. Germline assignment: CDR1 MNHEY and CDR2 SMNVEV (reference sequence). With 2 bases clipped from V and 5 bases from J, the junction kept 6 bases outside the gene matches. The CDR3 has 14 residues.

The chain couples TRBV12-3 or TRBV12-4 to TRBJ2-7; D perhaps matches TRBD2 (5 bases). Trimming left V 5 bases short and J 6 bases short, with 11 bases between. CDR3 length equals 12 residues. DNA of the CDR3: TGTGCCAGCAGTCGGGGAGTTGCCGAGCAGTACTTC. Translated: CASSRGVAEQYF.

This clone was observed a single time. This rearrangement joins TRBV28 to TRBJ2-3; TRBD1 matches at 9 bases. The CDR3 runs to 17 residues. V gave up 3 bases and J gave up 5 bases; unmatched junction bases: 12. The V gene's germline CDR1 is MDHEN and CDR2 SYDVKM. CDR3: CASSFLAGGTGRDTQYF. The CDR3, as DNA: TGTGCCAGCAGTTTCCTCGCTGGGGGGACAGGGAGAGATACGCAGTATTTT. The full variable domain, rest sourced from reference TRBV28 and TRBJ2-3, is DVKVTQSSRYLVKRTGEKVFLECVQDMDHENMFWYRQDPGLGLRLIYFSYDVKMKEKGDIPEGYSVSREKKERFSLILESASTNQTSMYLCASSFLAGGTGRDTQYFGPGTRLTVL.

This chain joins TRBV4-3 and TRBJ1-6, with 8 positions matching TRBD1. V gave up 3 bases and J gave up 2 bases; unmatched junction bases: 0. The CDR3 contains 15 residues. Germline values: CDR1 LGHNA, CDR2 YSLEER. The chain's CDR3 is CASSQGQAYNSPLHF. CDR3 bases: TGCGCCAGCAGCCAGGGACAGGCCTATAATTCACCCCTCCACTTT.

The chain combines TRBV3-1 (or the pseudogene TRBV3-2) with TRBJ1-5; 9 bases match TRBD1. This CDR3 has 15 residues. With V trimmed by 3 bases and J by 6 bases, 6 bases remained unmatched. CDR1 and CDR2 from the germline V gene are LGHDT and YNNKEL (reference sequence). CDR3 residues: CASSQGGTGIQPQHF. The DNA of the CDR3 is TGTGCCAGCAGCCAGGGAGGGACAGGGATTCAGCCCCAGCATTTT.

This sequence joins TRBV11-1 and TRBJ1-2, with 8 bases aligning to TRBD1. J gave up 4 bases and V 3 bases, and 4 bases lay outside the gene matches. The CDR3 sequence is 14 residues long. CDR1 SGHAT and CDR2 FQDESV come from the germline V gene (reference sequence). The CDR3 DNA is TGTGCCAGCAGCTTGCAGGGGGCTAGCTATGGCTACACCTTC. Protein: CASSLQGASYGYTF.

This chain links TRBV6-5 with TRBJ2-7; 8 nucleotides match TRBD2. Per the germline V gene, CDR1 is MNHEY and CDR2 is SVGAGI. V was pared by 6 bases and J by 1 base, with 5 bases of the junction left unmatched. The CDR3 loop spans 14 amino acids. This CDR3 reads CASRDTSGSYEQYF. CDR3 nucleotide sequence: TGTGCCAGCAGGGACACTAGCGGTTCCTACGAGCAGTACTTC.

The CDR3 nucleotides are TGTGCCAGCAGCTTAAACATTGGGACAGATCAAGAGACCCAGTACTTC. This sequence encodes CASSLNIGTDQETQYF. This chain connects TRBV7-2 to TRBJ2-5; 7 nucleotides line up with TRBD1. In germline, CDR1 is SGHTA, CDR2 FQGNSA. This CDR3 spans 16 amino acids. Trimming at V came to 2 bases and at J to 2 bases, leaving 8 bases not matched to a gene.